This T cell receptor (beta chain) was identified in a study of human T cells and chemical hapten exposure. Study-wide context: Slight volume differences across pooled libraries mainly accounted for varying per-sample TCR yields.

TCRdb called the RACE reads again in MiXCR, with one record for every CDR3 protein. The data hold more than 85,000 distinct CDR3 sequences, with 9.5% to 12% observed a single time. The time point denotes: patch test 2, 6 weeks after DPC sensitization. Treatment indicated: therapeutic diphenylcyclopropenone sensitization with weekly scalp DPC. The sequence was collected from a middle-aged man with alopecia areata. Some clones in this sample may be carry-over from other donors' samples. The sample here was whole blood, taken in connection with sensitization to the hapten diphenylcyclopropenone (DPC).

The CDR3 DNA sequence: TGTGCCTGGAGTGTAGGTGGGAACTCAGATACGCAGTATTTT. Protein sequence: CAWSVGGNSDTQYF. This sequence joins TRBV30 and TRBJ2-3; no firm D call. The CDR3 spans 14 residues. In germline, CDR1 is GTSNPN, CDR2 SVGIG (reference sequence). Trimming left V 0 bases short and J 4 bases short, with 11 bases between.